This T cell receptor (beta chain) was sequenced during a study of blood T cell repertoires in COVID-19. At the level of the study: The analysed material was cDNA or gDNA that came from T cells, B-cell-depleted T cells, or PBMCs.

Trimming took 3 bases from V and 3 from J, leaving 15 bases between them. The CDR3 is made up of 16 amino acids. Germline V gene sequence: CDR1 SGHTA, CDR2 FQGNSA. Participants came from some 26 US areas, aged about 18 to 95 years. Cohort allocation depended upon clinical history that participants reported. In the original workflow: Reference gene primers were amplified, and this amplification served to estimate nucleated cell counts. TCRdb keeps only in-frame clones here, not all; method: immunoSEQ multiplex PCR. V and J calls and clone size come straight from that table; D and trimming were deduced from the DNA. The data contain about 46,000 clones, about 85% of them singletons.

The J gene is TRBJ2-1, the V gene TRBV7-2, with a possible D match to TRBD2 (6 bases). Sequencing used PBMCs or T cells enriched from blood (not recorded which). The TCR originated in a woman between 50 and 59 years old who had recovered from COVID-19. The CDR3 region is CASSLSLTGDYNEQFF. For the CDR3, the DNA is TGTGCCAGCAGCTTGAGTTTGACGGGGGACTACAATGAGCAGTTCTTC.